This T cell receptor (beta chain) came from a study of T cell clonality in common variable immunodeficiency. A remark on this clone: Its antigen is unidentified. The read gets to within 3 residues of the CDR3 end, and the germline J gene fills in the rest. Other DNA sequences of this sample code for an identical CDR3.

Sequencing used immunoSEQ multiplex PCR; TCRdb keeps in-frame clones, though not all of them. This sample has approximately 30,000 clones, each found more than once. Overall study findings and caveats: Fewer deletions and N-nucleotide insertions were reportedly seen in common variable immunodeficiency TCR beta sequences. The cause of increased CVID clonality remains unclear without subpopulation sequencing. CVID subjects had higher TCRbeta clonality than healthy controls, most marked in about a third.

Blood came from CVID subjects not ill and not taking immunomodulatory or immunosuppressive medication. The germline V and J ends were trimmed by 2 bases and 4 bases, with 10 bases remaining between them. In germline, CDR1 is SGHTA, CDR2 FQGTGA. The CDR3 extends over 14 amino acids. The sequencing input was peripheral blood mononuclear cells. The source is a human donor with common variable immunodeficiency. The chain combines TRBV7-3 with TRBJ2-3; perhaps TRBD2 as D (7 bases). The CDR3 region is CASSLSGGPDTQYF. Incomplete CDR3 DNA: TGTGCCAGCAGCTTATCGGGGGGCCCAGATACG.